Given below is one T cell receptor (beta chain) in context. Its specificity is unknown. These data are taken from a study of T cells in localized non-small cell lung cancer. Using immunoSEQ multiplex PCR, the repertoire was profiled, and TCRdb retains in-frame clones only, with some absent. The sample records 55,000 to 75,000 clones, approximately 89% being singletons. Study-wide points: Elevated blood T cell density was associated with longer overall survival.

The trim removed 2 bases at V and 4 bases at J, leaving 14 bases unmatched. CDR3 length: 19 residues. Germline V CDR1 and CDR2: KGHSH, LQKENI. The clonotype comes from a man between 40 and 75 years old with stage I lung adenocarcinoma. This sequence joins TRBV18 and TRBJ2-1, with TRBD2 identical over 10 bases. The sequences come from peripheral blood, collected before any cancer treatment. The CDR3 DNA reads TGTGCCAGCTCACCAGGAGGCGCTTTGAGCGGGAGGGGGTACAATGAGCAGTTCTTC. Protein: CASSPGGALSGRGYNEQFF.